The rows below give T cell receptor beta chains drawn from one sample of a study of T cell repertoires in cytomegalovirus infection. In TCRdb, the reads were re-called with MiXCR into one record per CDR3 protein. Of roughly 230,000 distinct CDR3 sequences listed, approximately 22% were seen once; the top ten hold about 18%. Sequencing input: CD8+ T cells from PBMCs. The receptors were gathered from a human donor in good health (CMV status not recorded). Some clones in this sample may be carry-over from other donors' samples. CDR3s include the opening cysteine and the closing phenylalanine or tryptophan.

v_call: TRBV12-5; cdr3_aa: CATWGLGELFF
v_call: TRBV11-2; cdr3_aa: CASSFILAQYNEQFF
v_call: TRBV20-1; cdr3_aa: CSAISGQGGTDTQYF
v_call: TRBV7-9; cdr3_aa: CASSLFINQPQHF
v_call: TRBV4-1; cdr3_aa: CASSQGTGDPYEQYF
v_call: TRBV4-1; cdr3_aa: CASSQVSGLNQPQHF
v_call: TRBV5-1; cdr3_aa: CASSLDGDEQYF
v_call: TRBV7-2; cdr3_aa: CASSLGGLAFDEQFF
v_call: TRBV5-4; cdr3_aa: CASSFGDSYTF
v_call: TRBV12-3/TRBV12-4; cdr3_aa: CASQSTGGHFYGYTF
v_call: TRBV15; cdr3_aa: CATSRDLLASGGRETQYF
v_call: TRBV6-5; cdr3_aa: CASSYSYNYGYTF
v_call: TRBV5-6; cdr3_aa: CASTSPQGAINYGYTF
v_call: TRBV6-6; cdr3_aa: CASSYYGQDTDTQYF
v_call: TRBV7-9; cdr3_aa: CASSSTRTGGSKETQYF
v_call: TRBV28; cdr3_aa: CASSSIPGQGVKDTQYF
v_call: TRBV7-3; cdr3_aa: CASSLLGQGDGYTF
v_call: TRBV28; cdr3_aa: CASSLGFREKLFF
v_call: TRBV12-3/TRBV12-4; cdr3_aa: CASSLRPLTGDTYEQYF
v_call: TRBV9; cdr3_aa: CASSVGDSYEQYF
v_call: TRBV7-7; cdr3_aa: CASSRTGRQPQHF
v_call: TRBV7-9; cdr3_aa: CASSAGESIYNEQFF
v_call: TRBV29-1; cdr3_aa: CSVVRIDTDTQYF
v_call: TRBV10-3; cdr3_aa: CAISEGADQPQHF
v_call: TRBV10-3; cdr3_aa: CAITGGQREQYF